These 11 T cell receptor beta chains originate from one sample sequenced in a study of technical replicates of blood from a few donors. Libraries were prepared by immunoSEQ multiplex PCR; TCRdb keeps only in-frame clonotypes and omits some of them. Of about 70,000 clones listed, around 94% are singletons. Sequenced material: T cells isolated from PBMCs. Every receptor here comes from a human donor in good health.

The CDR3 protein is CASSGQANTGELFF. In DNA, the CDR3 is TGTGCCAGCTCAGGACAGGCTAACACCGGGGAGCTGTTTTTT. The chain is built from TRBV18 and TRBJ2-2; 7 nucleotides line up with TRBD1. Germline V gene data show CDR1 as KGHSH and CDR2 as LQKENI. The CDR3 runs 14 residues. Unmatched junction bases numbered 2, after V lost 5 bases and J lost 2 bases.

Written as DNA, the CDR3 is TGTGCCAGCAGGCCCGGGACAGGAAGTAATGAGCAGTTCTTC. It yields the protein CASRPGTGSNEQFF. V gene TRBV2 combines with J gene TRBJ2-1, with TRBD1 matching over 8 bases. Germline CDR1 and CDR2: SNHLY and FYNNEI. Trimming took 6 bases from V and 7 from J; bases not matched to a gene: 8. The CDR3 totals 14 residues.

V gene TRBV6-1 combines with J gene TRBJ2-5; D possibly corresponds to TRBD1 (6 bases). Germline CDR1 is MNHNS and CDR2 is SASEGT. The V gene lost 8 bases and the J gene lost 4 bases, with 14 bases spanning the gap. The CDR3 runs to 13 residues. The CDR3 nucleotides read TGTGCCAGCGCGGACAGCCCAGGAGAGACCCAGTACTTC. Translated: CASADSPGETQYF.

The CDR3: CASSESLAGYEQYF. CDR3 DNA: TGTGCCAGCAGTGAAAGTCTTGCGGGCTACGAGCAGTACTTC. This sequence joins TRBV6-1 and TRBJ2-7; tentative D call: TRBD2 (5 bases). Between the trimmed V and J ends, which lost 2 bases and 3 bases, there was a span of 11 bases. CDR1 is MNHNS, CDR2 SASEGT, per germline. The CDR3 consists of 14 residues.

This chain connects TRBV4-3 to TRBJ1-1; maybe TRBD1 (5 bases). CDR1 and CDR2 (germline): LGHNA, YSLEER. The V and J ends lost 1 base and 4 bases respectively, with 7 bases between them. The CDR3 sequence is 13 residues long. In DNA, the CDR3 is TGCGCCAGCAGCCAAGTCGGGGGCACTGAAGCTTTCTTT. It is translated as CASSQVGGTEAFF.

The chain uses TRBV2 and TRBJ2-5; 9 bases line up with TRBD1. The CDR3 loop spans 14 amino acids. Per germline, CDR1 SNHLY and CDR2 FYNNEI. Trimming took 4 bases from V and 5 from J; bases not matched to a gene: 5. The CDR3 spells CASSGRTGDETQYF. CDR3 in DNA: TGTGCCAGCAGTGGCAGGACAGGGGATGAGACCCAGTACTTC.

The genes are TRBV5-6 and TRBJ2-7, with D uncertain. The CDR3 has 13 residues. Germline V CDR1 and CDR2: SGHDT, YYEEEE. V lost 0 bases and J 0 bases, leaving 4 bases between the germline ends. CDR3 sequence: CASSLDNSYEQYF. In DNA, the CDR3 is TGTGCCAGCAGCTTGGACAACTCCTACGAGCAGTACTTC.

The chain has TRBV10-3 and TRBJ2-5; D ambiguous. V was clipped by 3 bases and J by 3 bases, with 11 bases between them. The CDR3 has 14 residues. The germline V gene encodes CDR1 ENHRY and CDR2 SYGVKD. The CDR3 DNA reads TGTGCCATCAGTGACAGTCCGAAAAAAGAGACCCAGTACTTC. Protein product: CAISDSPKKETQYF.

The V call is TRBV15, the J call TRBJ2-1; 7 bases line up with TRBD1. Germline V gene data show CDR1 as LNHNV and CDR2 as YYDKDF (reference sequence). J lost 7 bases, V lost 11 bases, and 8 bases had no gene match. The CDR3 spans 12 residues. As DNA, the CDR3 is TGTGCCGTCCCGACAGGGCAAAATGAGCAGTTCTTC. Translated: CAVPTGQNEQFF.

The genes are TRBV30 and TRBJ2-3, with 7 positions matching TRBD1. V was clipped by 0 bases and J by 2 bases; unmatched bases: 5. This CDR3 is built from 15 residues. In germline, CDR1 is GTSNPN, CDR2 SVGIG (reference sequence). In DNA form, the CDR3 reads TGTGCCTGGAGTGTGGGGGACAGAGACACAGATACGCAGTATTTT. This sequence encodes CAWSVGDRDTDTQYF.

The chain couples TRBV7-9 to TRBJ2-7; TRBD2 agrees at 12 bases. After removal of 4 bases from V and 4 bases from J, the junction contained 8 bases not matched to a gene. This CDR3 contains 16 residues. In germline, CDR1 is SEHNR, CDR2 FQNEAQ (reference sequence). The CDR3 DNA reads TGTGCCAGCAGCTCCAGACTAGCGGGAGAGGTTTACGAGCAGTACTTC. Translated, it gives CASSSRLAGEVYEQYF.